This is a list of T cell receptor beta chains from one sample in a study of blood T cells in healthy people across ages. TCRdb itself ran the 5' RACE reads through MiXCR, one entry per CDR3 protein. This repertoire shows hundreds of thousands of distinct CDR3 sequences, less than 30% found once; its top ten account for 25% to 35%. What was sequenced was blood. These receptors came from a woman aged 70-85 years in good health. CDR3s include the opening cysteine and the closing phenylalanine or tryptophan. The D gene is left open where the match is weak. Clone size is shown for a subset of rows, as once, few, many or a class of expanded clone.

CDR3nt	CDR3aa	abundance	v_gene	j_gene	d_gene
TGTGCCAGCAGCTTACTTGATGGGGCCAACGTCCTGACTTTC	CASSLLDGANVLTF	once	TRBV7-9	TRBJ2-6	.
TGTGCCACTGACCTGGGGGACATGAACACTGAAGCTTTCTTT	CATDLGDMNTEAFF	.	TRBV28	TRBJ1-1	.
TGCAGCGTCGTTGATCAGGGTTTCACAGATACGCAGTATTTT	CSVVDQGFTDTQYF	many	TRBV29-1	TRBJ2-3	.
TGCAGCGTTGTAACAGGGAACTATGGCTACACCTTC	CSVVTGNYGYTF	.	TRBV29-1	TRBJ1-2	.
TGTGCCACCGGCGGGAGGTTCGCAGATACGCAGTATTTT	CATGGRFADTQYF	.	TRBV15	TRBJ2-3	TRBD2
TGTGCCACCTCACCCGGGACTCCGAACACCGGGGAGCTGTTTTTT	CATSPGTPNTGELFF	few	TRBV12-3/TRBV12-4	TRBJ2-2	.
TGTGCCAGCATCCGGACCCAGGGCCTCTCTGGGGCCAACGTCCTGACTTTC	CASIRTQGLSGANVLTF	few	TRBV6-1	TRBJ2-6	.
TGCAGTGTAACAGGGAGAGAGGACTATGGCTACACCTTC	CSVTGREDYGYTF	.	TRBV20-1	TRBJ1-2	.
TGCGCCAGCAGCCGTGAGCGGGTCACAGATACGCAGTATTTT	CASSRERVTDTQYF	.	TRBV5-1	TRBJ2-3	.
TGCGCCAGCAGCACCACAACAGGGCAAAGAGGCGAGCAGTACTTC	CASSTTTGQRGEQYF	few	TRBV5-1	TRBJ2-7	.
TGTGCCAGCAGCAAAACAAGAAACACCATATATTTT	CASSKTRNTIYF	.	TRBV12-3/TRBV12-4	TRBJ1-3	.
TGTGCCAGCCGCAGGGGAGAGAACACCGGGGAGCTGTTTTTT	CASRRGENTGELFF	few	TRBV6-1	TRBJ2-2	.
TGCAGTGCTCGTGGACTAGCGGGAGTTTCCGAGCAGTACTTC	CSARGLAGVSEQYF	once	TRBV20-1	TRBJ2-7	TRBD2
TGTGCCAGCATCCCACTCCCAGGGACTGAGCAGTTCTTC	CASIPLPGTEQFF	few	TRBV6-6	TRBJ2-1	.
TGTGCCAGCAGCTCGGGACAGGGCTTCGAAGAGACCCAGTACTTC	CASSSGQGFEETQYF	.	TRBV7-2	TRBJ2-5	TRBD1
TGTGCCAGCTCAAGCCTAGGGACCGAAGAGACCCAGTACTTC	CASSSLGTEETQYF	few	TRBV18	TRBJ2-5	.